Following are 14 T cell receptor beta chains from one sample sequenced in a study of Graves' ophthalmopathy and Graves' hyperthyroidism. Amplification from RNA transcripts yielded the TCR beta CDR3 regions. First-round RT-PCR employed HTBI primers, with a second-round multiplex PCR after it. Via MiXCR, TCRdb re-called the multiplex PCR reads, giving one row per CDR3 protein. Of around 1.1 million distinct CDR3 sequences listed, 35% to 40% are singletons. The sample consisted of peripheral blood or thyroid tissue (not recorded which). These receptors were taken from an adult man with Graves' hyperthyroidism.

On this clonotype itself: The CDR3 does not close with the conserved phenylalanine or tryptophan, likely indicating a read error. Because the CDR3's place on the DNA is in doubt, the DNA is left out and the CDR3 is given as listed by TCRdb. The V gene is TRBV11-2, the J gene TRBJ1-2. Germline assignment: CDR1 SGHAT and CDR2 FQNNGV. The CDR3 extends over 8 residues, inclusive of both ends. The CDR3 sequence: CAWKGEGV.

This clonotype was seen once. The rearrangement joins TRBV7-8 to TRBJ2-1; D is unclear. Trimming cost V 5 bases and J 3 bases, with 8 bases left between them. The CDR3 contains 13 residues. Germline lookup yields CDR1 SGHVS and CDR2 FQNEAQ. CDR3 bases: TGTGCCAGCAGCCAAAGCGACTACAATGAGCAGTTCTTC. Its translation: CASSQSDYNEQFF.

The V call is TRBV10-3, the J call TRBJ1-1; TRBD1 matches 11 bases. Germline CDR1 ENHRY, CDR2 SYGVKD. The length of the CDR3 is 14 residues. With 6 bases clipped from V and 3 bases from J, the junction kept 3 bases outside the gene matches. The CDR3 nucleotides are TGTGCCATCAGGACGGACAGGGGGCACACTGAAGCTTTCTTT. As protein: CAIRTDRGHTEAFF.

This chain connects TRBV28 to TRBJ2-5; D gene uncertain. V shed 3 bases and J shed 5 bases, with 13 bases lying between them. Germline V gene sequence: CDR1 MDHEN, CDR2 SYDVKM. This CDR3 has 14 amino acids. In DNA form, the CDR3 reads TGTGCCAGCAGTTTTATGGCAGGAATGGAGACCCAGTACTTC. Translating gives CASSFMAGMETQYF.

The chain links TRBV4-1 to TRBJ1-4; D unclear. The CDR3 runs 11 residues. CDR1 and CDR2 (germline): MGHRA, YSYEKL. Deletions cut 0 bases from V and 15 bases from J, with 8 bases between. This CDR3 is CASSQDRTVFF. Here the CDR3 DNA reads TGCGCCAGCAGCCAAGATCGGACGGTGTTTTTT.

To note about this clonotype: Relative to the germline gene, one junction end is altered; a read error may explain this. V is TRBV10-2 and J is TRBJ2-5; 12 bases agree with TRBD2. Per the germline V gene, CDR1 is WSHSY and CDR2 is SAAADI. The CDR3 spans 15 residues. The CDR3 bases are TGTGCCATCACTAGCGGGGGGTTACCGACAGAGACCCAGTACTTC. This translates into CAITSGGLPTETQYF.

This clonotype turned up a few times. The chain is built from TRBV7-9 and TRBJ1-3, with D possibly TRBD1 on 6 matching bases. CDR1 and CDR2 from the germline V gene are SEHNR and FQNEAQ (reference sequence). V was clipped by 5 bases and J by 6 bases, with 17 bases between them. The CDR3 runs 15 residues. This chain's CDR3 is CASSPPRGGENTIYF. CDR3 in DNA: TGTGCCAGCAGCCCCCCAAGGGGGGGCGAAAACACCATATATTTT.

The V call is TRBV24-1, the J call TRBJ1-5; possibly TRBD1 for D (5 bases). Germline CDR1 reads KGHDR; CDR2 reads SFDVKD. The CDR3 contains 16 residues. V lost 6 bases, J lost 6 bases, and 20 bases lay in between. The CDR3 reads CATSRDPGGFGQPQHF. CDR3 in DNA: TGTGCCACCAGTCGGGACCCGGGGGGGTTCGGTCAGCCCCAGCATTTT.

This clonotype was observed a few times. The V and J genes are TRBV29-1 and TRBJ2-5; TRBD2 agrees at 7 bases. V lost 7 bases, J lost 0 bases, and 8 bases stayed unmatched. CDR3 size: 14 residues. Germline values: CDR1 SQVTM, CDR2 ANQGSEA. The CDR3 DNA is TGCAGCGCCCCCCTAGCGGAGAACCAAGAGACCCAGTACTTC. Encoded protein: CSAPLAENQETQYF. The variable domain in full, completed from reference TRBV29-1 and TRBJ2-5, reads SAVISQKPSRDICQRGTSLTIQCQVDSQVTMMFWYRQQPGQSLTLIATANQGSEATYESGFVIDKFPISRPNLTFSTLTVSNMSPEDSSIYLCSAPLAENQETQYFGPGTRLLVL.

The CDR3: CASSEELAYEQYF. In DNA, the CDR3 is TGTGCCAGCAGTGAAGAACTAGCCTACGAGCAGTACTTC. The chain uses TRBV6-1 and TRBJ2-7, with D tentatively TRBD2 (5 bases). With 1 base removed from V and 2 bases from J, the gap between germline ends came to 6 bases. The CDR3 is made up of 13 amino acids. Germline loops: CDR1 MNHNS, CDR2 SASEGT.

This clonotype was recorded many times. V and J are TRBV7-8 and TRBJ2-5, with 9 bases aligning to TRBD1. Germline CDR1 reads SGHVS; CDR2 reads FQNEAQ. After removal of 1 base from V and 8 bases from J, the junction contained 17 bases not matched to a gene. This CDR3 contains 18 residues. The CDR3 nucleotides read TGTGCCAGCAGCTTAGAAGCCTCGGGACAGGGAGCCCTAGAAACCCAGTACTTC. Protein product: CASSLEASGQGALETQYF.

The V gene is TRBV30, the J gene TRBJ1-1; no definite D call. CDR3 length: 15 amino acids. Germline CDR1 and CDR2: GTSNPN and SVGIG (reference sequence). Deletions cut 0 bases from V and 3 bases from J, with 14 bases between. The CDR3 bases are TGTGCCTGGAGTGTACGAAAGGATCTCTACACTGAAGCTTTCTTT. Encoded protein: CAWSVRKDLYTEAFF.

This clonotype was recorded many times. This chain links TRBV29-1 with TRBJ2-7, with 10 bases aligning to TRBD2. Germline V gives CDR1 SQVTM, CDR2 ANQGSEA. This CDR3 region has 14 residues. V shed 5 bases and J 1 base; nucleotides not matched to a gene: 5. CDR3 sequence: CSVYLAGVSYEQYF. The CDR3 DNA reads TGCAGCGTTTATCTAGCGGGGGTGTCCTACGAGCAGTACTTC.

The J gene is TRBJ1-5, the V gene TRBV19, with no clear D. V was clipped by 10 bases and J by 2 bases, with 27 bases between them. The CDR3 is made up of 18 amino acids. CDR1 is LNHDA and CDR2 is SQIVND in the germline V gene (reference sequence). This chain's CDR3 is CATSSASGDLLGNQPQHF. The DNA for the CDR3 is TGTGCCACTTCGAGCGCTAGCGGAGATTTACTGGGCAATCAGCCCCAGCATTTT.